The TCR beta chain under discussion was sequenced for a study of cytomegalovirus exposure and HLA in healthy donors. Findings and caveats of the study: Within a later analysis, the majority of CMV-associated TCR beta chains appeared HLA-restricted. What was likely a sequencing artifact was a cluster of highly shared sequence variants. The productive fraction for most TCR beta V segments was about 90% or about 30% in an earlier analysis.

The PCR made use of 60 Vbeta and 13 Jbeta primers. Clones were read by immunoSEQ multiplex PCR, and TCRdb kept only the in-frame ones, dropping some. The sample has approximately 85,000 clones, 80% seen once; the top ten hold roughly 25%. Trimming took off 0 bases at V and 6 bases at J, with 9 bases between the two ends. CDR1 SGHTA and CDR2 FQGNSA come from the germline V gene. The CDR3 contains 15 residues. Worth noting for this clone: The antigen is unknown.

The chain carries TRBV7-2 and TRBJ1-6, with no clear D. What was sequenced was PBMCs. The sequence came from a woman aged 50 to 60 in good health and CMV-seropositive. CDR3 sequence: CASSLARGPNSPLHF. In nucleotides, the CDR3 is TGTGCCAGCAGCTTAGCGCGCGGCCCTAATTCACCCCTCCACTTT.